The entry below describes one T cell receptor (beta chain). The data are from a study of shared clonotypes between healthy human individuals. Assay used: immunoSEQ multiplex PCR; TCRdb lists only in-frame clones, some missing. The repertoire holds around 1.6 million clones, 95% to 99% seen once, with less than 0.55% in the top ten. The origin of this receptor is a young man in good health. The sequenced sample was naive CD4+ T cells sorted from blood. This sample's subset: CD45RA+ positively selected.

CDR3 in amino acids: CASSFRQGRVSYEQYF. The CDR3 nucleotides read TGTGCCAGCAGCTTCCGACAGGGAAGGGTCTCCTACGAGCAGTACTTC. The genes are TRBV11-1 and TRBJ2-7; TRBD1 matches at 7 bases. The length of the CDR3 is 16 residues. Germline trimming cut 3 bases from V and 0 bases from J; bases unmatched to any gene: 8. Germline values: CDR1 SGHAT, CDR2 FQDESV (reference sequence). Looking up the rest from reference TRBV11-1 and TRBJ2-7 gives the full variable domain: EAEVAQSPRYKITEKSQAVAFWCDPISGHATLYWYRQILGQGPELLVQFQDESVVDDSQLPKDRFSAERLKGVDSTLKIQPAELGDSAMYLCASSFRQGRVSYEQYFGPGTRLTVT.